A selection of T cell receptor beta chains follows, all from one sample in a study of CD8+CD57+ T cells in acquired aplastic anemia. TCRdb analysed the reads with MiXCR anew, one entry per CDR3 protein. The sample contains roughly 280,000 distinct CDR3 sequences, about 50% of which appear only once. Sequenced input: sorted CD4+, CD8+, or CD8+CD57+ T cells (not recorded which) from PBMCs. The receptor source for this set is a human donor with aplastic anemia. Each CDR3 is given without its conserved first and last residue. Clone size is not always given. Where it is, it says once, few, many or a class for expanded clones.

ASSVGPPNTGELF	many	TRBJ2-2	TRBV9
ATSESGPGETQY	many	TRBJ2-5	TRBV24-1
ATSTRTGRYEQY	NA	TRBJ2-7	TRBV15
ASSLTGALNTEAF	many	TRBJ1-1	TRBV11-2
ASSLMGLPVQETQY	NA	TRBJ2-5	TRBV7-2
ASTGASNQPQH	NA	TRBJ1-5	TRBV2
ASSESAGLYGYT	NA	TRBJ1-2	TRBV7-2
SVEEHNYNEQF	few	TRBJ2-1	TRBV29-1
AISERGTSYEQY	NA	TRBJ2-7	TRBV10-3
ASSLAPFSGNTIY	NA	TRBJ1-3	TRBV7-3
ASGRETQY	NA	TRBJ2-5	TRBV2
ASSARGTGYGYT	NA	TRBJ1-2	TRBV10-2
ASSLSTSGSIDEQF	NA	TRBJ2-1	TRBV5-1
ASSLGSHNEQF	once	TRBJ2-1	TRBV11-3
ASSLGDRVFSNTQY	NA	TRBJ2-3	TRBV5-1
ASSVDGGAGNQPQH	NA	TRBJ1-5	TRBV9
ATSLRLAGGGETQY	NA	TRBJ2-5	TRBV15
ASSLGVGHTTDTQY	many	TRBJ2-3	TRBV12-3/TRBV12-4
ASSFPRAGTYGYT	NA	TRBJ1-2	TRBV12-3/TRBV12-4
ATGSGQGGEQF	NA	TRBJ2-1	TRBV24-1
SARSGTSSNEQY	many	TRBJ2-7	TRBV20-1
ATSDPARSEELF	NA	TRBJ2-2	TRBV24-1